These T cell receptor beta chains were read from a single sample in a study of OX40 agonist ivuxolimab in advanced cancers. The assay was immunoSEQ multiplex PCR, and TCRdb's table has in-frame clones only and misses some. The table shows under 75,000 clones, with around 90% occurring only once. Sample: CD4+ or CD8+ T cells sorted from blood, taken in a trial of the OX40 agonist ivuxolimab. All receptors derive from an adult with an advanced solid tumor such as melanoma, head and neck, liver or kidney cancer. The CDR3 runs from the conserved cysteine through the conserved F or W. A D gene is named only where the DNA matches it firmly. The listing skips clone size in some rows; elsewhere it reads once, few, many or a size class.

size | D | J | V | CDR3 | DNA
. | . | TRBJ1-1 | TRBV10-2 | CASSDQRGGAGRFF | TGCGCCAGCAGTGACCAGAGGGGGGGCGCCGGTCGTTTCTTT
. | TRBD1 | TRBJ2-4 | TRBV18 | CASSTTGATAKNIQYF | TGTGCCAGCTCAACGACAGGGGCTACAGCCAAAAACATTCAGTACTTC
. | . | TRBJ2-3 | TRBV10-3 | CAISDPGRDTQYF | TGTGCCATCAGTGACCCGGGGCGGGATACGCAGTATTTT
. | TRBD1 | TRBJ2-1 | TRBV2 | CASLGQSNEQFF | TGTGCCAGCCTGGGACAGTCCAATGAGCAGTTCTTC
. | . | TRBJ2-3 | TRBV7-2 | CASSLNFGTDTQYF | TGTGCCAGCAGCTTAAATTTCGGCACAGATACGCAGTATTTT
. | . | TRBJ2-7 | TRBV4-1 | CASSQATGPLWQYF | TGCGCCAGCAGCCAAGCGACGGGCCCACTCTGGCAGTACTTC
medium-sized | . | TRBJ1-1 | TRBV5-4 | CASSLISNTEAFF | TGTGCCAGCAGCTTAATCAGTAACACTGAAGCTTTCTTT
. | . | TRBJ2-7 | TRBV9 | CASSPRQDSYEQYF | TGTGCCAGCAGCCCTCGACAGGATTCGTACGAGCAGTACTTC
. | . | TRBJ2-5 | TRBV19 | CASSIQGRLQETQYF | TGTGCCAGTAGTATCCAGGGCCGCCTCCAAGAGACCCAGTACTTC
. | . | TRBJ2-1 | TRBV6-1 | CASSIAGGVNEQFF | TGTGCCAGCAGTATCGCAGGGGGGGTAAATGAGCAGTTCTTC
. | TRBD1 | TRBJ1-1 | TRBV18 | CASSLIPGTGSTEAFF | TGTGCCAGCTCGTTAATCCCCGGGACAGGGAGCACTGAAGCTTTCTTT
. | . | TRBJ2-7 | TRBV7-9 | CASLNGQSYEQYF | TGTGCCAGCCTAAACGGACAGTCCTACGAGCAGTACTTC
once | TRBD1 | TRBJ2-7 | TRBV4-1 | CASSLRTGGTYEQYF | TGCGCCAGCAGCCTCCGGACAGGGGGTACCTACGAGCAGTACTTC
. | TRBD1 | TRBJ2-7 | TRBV9 | CASSPGQGPYEQYF | TGTGCCAGCAGCCCGGGACAGGGTCCCTACGAGCAGTACTTC
. | . | TRBJ2-3 | TRBV13 | CASSSGYTDTQYF | TGTGCCAGCAGCTCGGGATACACAGATACGCAGTATTTT
. | . | TRBJ1-2 | TRBV7-6 | CASSLGPGLIYGYTF | TGTGCCAGCAGCTTAGGGCCGGGACTGATCTATGGCTACACCTTC
. | TRBD2 | TRBJ2-7 | TRBV27 | CASSPGLADYEQYF | TGTGCCAGCAGTCCGGGACTAGCAGACTACGAGCAGTACTTC
. | . | TRBJ2-1 | TRBV7-9 | CASSGLLGGNEQFF | TGTGCCAGCAGCGGACTCCTCGGGGGCAATGAGCAGTTCTTC
. | TRBD2 | TRBJ2-3 | TRBV7-8 | CASSLIVAGVSDTQYF | TGTGCCAGCAGCTTAATCGTAGCGGGGGTTTCAGATACGCAGTATTTT
. | . | TRBJ1-5 | TRBV6-5 | CASSQLEGYQPQHF | TGTGCCAGCAGTCAACTAGAGGGTTATCAGCCCCAGCATTTT
. | TRBD1 | TRBJ2-5 | TRBV4-3 | CASSQDPGGAWETQYF | TGCGCCAGCAGCCAAGACCCAGGGGGCGCGTGGGAGACCCAGTACTTC
. | . | TRBJ2-7 | TRBV14 | CASSQVGLGDYEQYF | TGTGCCAGCAGCCAAGTTGGACTCGGGGACTACGAGCAGTACTTC
. | . | TRBJ2-1 | TRBV9 | CASSVGSGANEQFF | TGTGCCAGCAGCGTAGGTTCGGGGGCTAATGAGCAGTTCTTC
. | TRBD1 | TRBJ2-2 | TRBV6-5 | CASSYSLDRVAGELFF | TGTGCCAGCAGTTACTCTTTAGACAGGGTAGCCGGGGAGCTGTTTTTT
. | TRBD1 | TRBJ1-3 | TRBV9 | CASSVYAGQGFPGNTIYF | TGTGCCAGCAGCGTATACGCGGGACAGGGATTTCCTGGAAACACCATATATTTT
. | TRBD1 | TRBJ2-7 | TRBV6-5 | CASSYHRDSLYEQYF | TGTGCCAGCAGTTACCACCGGGACAGCCTCTACGAGCAGTACTTC
. | . | TRBJ2-1 | TRBV5-1 | CASIEGNEQFF | TGCGCCAGCATCGAGGGCAATGAGCAGTTCTTC
. | TRBD1 | TRBJ1-5 | TRBV9 | CASSEGTALNQPQHF | TGTGCCAGCAGCGAAGGGACAGCGCTTAATCAGCCCCAGCATTTT
. | TRBD1 | TRBJ1-1 | TRBV18 | CASSAGTASFTEAFF | TGTGCCAGCTCGGCTGGGACAGCCAGTTTCACTGAAGCTTTCTTT
. | TRBD2 | TRBJ2-1 | TRBV15 | CATSRTSGGAYEQFF | TGTGCCACCAGCAGGACTAGCGGGGGGGCCTATGAGCAGTTCTTC
. | TRBD1 | TRBJ2-3 | TRBV10-3 | CAISDVPGQGSTDTQYF | TGTGCCATCAGTGACGTACCGGGACAGGGAAGCACAGATACGCAGTATTTT
. | . | TRBJ2-5 | TRBV7-9 | CASSRDRDQETQYF | TGTGCCAGCAGCCGGGACCGCGACCAAGAGACCCAGTACTTC
. | . | TRBJ2-4 | TRBV28 | CASSFDRAAKNIQYF | TGTGCCAGCAGTTTCGATAGGGCCGCCAAAAACATTCAGTACTTC
once | TRBD2 | TRBJ2-1 | TRBV13 | CASSLPGLESYNEQFF | TGTGCCAGCAGCTTGCCGGGACTAGAATCCTACAATGAGCAGTTCTTC
. | . | TRBJ2-3 | TRBV11-2 | CASSSWTTSTDTQYF | TGTGCCAGCAGCTCTTGGACAACAAGCACAGATACGCAGTATTTT
. | . | TRBJ2-7 | TRBV6-6 | CASSYSDSLYEQYF | TGTGCCAGCAGTTACTCGGACTCCCTTTACGAGCAGTACTTC
. | TRBD1 | TRBJ1-6 | TRBV5-4 | CASSSLMDRRRNSPLHF | TGTGCCAGCAGCTCCCTTATGGACAGGCGCCGTAATTCACCCCTCCACTTT
once | TRBD1 | TRBJ1-2 | TRBV27 | CASIEDRGRDYGYTF | TGTGCCAGCATTGAGGACAGGGGGCGCGACTATGGCTACACCTTC
. | TRBD1 | TRBJ1-2 | TRBV12-5 | CASGLQGPYGYTF | TGTGCTAGTGGACTACAGGGGCCCTATGGCTACACCTTC
. | . | TRBJ2-7 | TRBV14 | CASSQGWRYEQYF | TGTGCCAGCAGCCAAGGTTGGCGTTACGAGCAGTACTTC
. | . | TRBJ1-6 | TRBV25-1 | CASSWREYNSPLHF | TGTGCCAGCAGTTGGCGGGAATATAATTCACCCCTCCACTTT